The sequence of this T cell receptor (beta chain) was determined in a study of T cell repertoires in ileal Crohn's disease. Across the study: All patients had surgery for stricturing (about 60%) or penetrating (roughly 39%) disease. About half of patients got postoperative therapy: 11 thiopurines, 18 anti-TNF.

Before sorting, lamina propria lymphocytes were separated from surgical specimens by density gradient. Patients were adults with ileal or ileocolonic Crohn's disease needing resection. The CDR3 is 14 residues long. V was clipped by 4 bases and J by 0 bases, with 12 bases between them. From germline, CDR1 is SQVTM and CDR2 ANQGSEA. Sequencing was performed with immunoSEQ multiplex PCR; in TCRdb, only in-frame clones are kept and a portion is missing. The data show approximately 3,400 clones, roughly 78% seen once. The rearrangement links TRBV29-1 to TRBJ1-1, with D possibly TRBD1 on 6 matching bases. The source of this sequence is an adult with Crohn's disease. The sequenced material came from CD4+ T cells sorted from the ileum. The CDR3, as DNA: TGCAGCGTTGGTCAGGGGAACTTGAACACTGAAGCTTTCTTT. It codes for CSVGQGNLNTEAFF.